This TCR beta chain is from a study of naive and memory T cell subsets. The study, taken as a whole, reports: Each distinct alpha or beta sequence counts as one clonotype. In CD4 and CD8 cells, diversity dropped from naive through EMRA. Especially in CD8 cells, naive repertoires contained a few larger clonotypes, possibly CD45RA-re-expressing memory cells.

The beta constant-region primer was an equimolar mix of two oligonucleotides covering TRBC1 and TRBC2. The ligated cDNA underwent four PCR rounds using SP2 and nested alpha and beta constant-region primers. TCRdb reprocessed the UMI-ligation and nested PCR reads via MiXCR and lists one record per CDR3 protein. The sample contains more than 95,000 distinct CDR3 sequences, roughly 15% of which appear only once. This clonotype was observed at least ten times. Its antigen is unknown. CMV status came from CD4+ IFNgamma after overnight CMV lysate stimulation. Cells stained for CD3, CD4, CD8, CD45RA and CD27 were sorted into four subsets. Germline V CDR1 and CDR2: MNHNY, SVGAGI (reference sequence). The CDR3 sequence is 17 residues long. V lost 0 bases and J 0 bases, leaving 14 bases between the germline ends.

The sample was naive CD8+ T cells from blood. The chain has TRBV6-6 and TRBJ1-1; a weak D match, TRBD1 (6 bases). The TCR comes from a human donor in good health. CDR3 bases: TGTGCCAGCAGTTACTCTTCTCGTGGGGGGCTGAACACTGAAGCTTTCTTT. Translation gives CASSYSSRGGLNTEAFF.